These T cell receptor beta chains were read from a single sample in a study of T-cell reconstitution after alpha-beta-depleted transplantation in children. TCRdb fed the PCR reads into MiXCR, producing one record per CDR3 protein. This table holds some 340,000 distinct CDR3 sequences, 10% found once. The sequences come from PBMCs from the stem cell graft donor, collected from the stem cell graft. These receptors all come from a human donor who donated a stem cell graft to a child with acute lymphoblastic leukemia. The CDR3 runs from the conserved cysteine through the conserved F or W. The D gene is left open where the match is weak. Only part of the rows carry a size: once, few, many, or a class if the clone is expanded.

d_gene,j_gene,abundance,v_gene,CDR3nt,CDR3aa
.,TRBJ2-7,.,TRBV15,TGTGCCACCAGCGGACACACTGAGCAGTACTTC,CATSGHTEQYF
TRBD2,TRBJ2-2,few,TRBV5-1,TGCGCCAGCAGCTTGAGCGGGATGAACACCGGGGAGCTGTTTTTT,CASSLSGMNTGELFF
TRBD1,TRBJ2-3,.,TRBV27,TGTGCCAGCAGTTCGCATCAAGACAGGGACCGCATAGATACGCAGTATTTT,CASSSHQDRDRIDTQYF
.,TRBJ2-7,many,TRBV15,TGTGCCACCAGCAGAGGGGATAGCGGCCGAGACGAGCAGTACTTC,CATSRGDSGRDEQYF
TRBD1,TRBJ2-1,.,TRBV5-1,TGCGCCAGCAGCCGCCGGGACAGGAGCTTCAATGAGCAGTTCTTC,CASSRRDRSFNEQFF
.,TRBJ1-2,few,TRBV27,TGTGCCAGCAGTCCCGGCGTGGGCTTAGGGGGCTACACCTTC,CASSPGVGLGGYTF
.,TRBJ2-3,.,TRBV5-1,TGCGCCAGCAAGGAGGGATCTAGCACAGATACGCAGTATTTT,CASKEGSSTDTQYF
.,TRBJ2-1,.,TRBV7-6,TGTGCCAGCAGCTTAGGTCAAGAGTTGGGTGAGCAGTTCTTC,CASSLGQELGEQFF
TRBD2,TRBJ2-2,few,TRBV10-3,TGTGCCATCAGGAGCTCCCCGACTAGCGGGAGGGCCGGGGAGCTGTTTTTT,CAIRSSPTSGRAGELFF
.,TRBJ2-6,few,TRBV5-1,TGCGCCAGCAGCCAGGGACGCTCTGGGGCCAACGTCCTGACTTTC,CASSQGRSGANVLTF
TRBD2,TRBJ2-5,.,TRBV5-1,TGCGCCAGCAGCTCCGGGAGGTCCGGCGAATCAGAGACCCAGTACTTC,CASSSGRSGESETQYF
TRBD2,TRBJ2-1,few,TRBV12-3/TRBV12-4,TGTGCCAGCAAAGGTGTTGGCGGGAGGTTCGATGAGCAGTTCTTC,CASKGVGGRFDEQFF
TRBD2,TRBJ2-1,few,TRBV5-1,TGCGCCAGCAGAGGGATGAAGCGGGAGGGCTCGTACAATGAGCAGTTCTTC,CASRGMKREGSYNEQFF
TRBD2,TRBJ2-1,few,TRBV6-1,TGTGCCAGCAGTCCCCGACTAGCTCTCAATGAGCAGTTCTTC,CASSPRLALNEQFF
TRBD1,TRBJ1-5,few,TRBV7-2,TGTGCCAGCAGCTTAGAGGTAGGGGGCTTGCAGCCCCAGCATTTT,CASSLEVGGLQPQHF
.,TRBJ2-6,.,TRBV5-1,TGCGCCAGCAGCCTCGAAAGGGGGGCCAACGTCCTGACTTTC,CASSLERGANVLTF
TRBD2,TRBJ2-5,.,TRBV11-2,TGTGCCAGCAGCTTGACGGGACTAGCGGGAGTGGGACTTCAAGAGACCCAGTACTTC,CASSLTGLAGVGLQETQYF
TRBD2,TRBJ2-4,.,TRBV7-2,TGTGCCAGCAGTCATAGGACTAGCGGACTAGCCAAAAACATTCAGTACTTC,CASSHRTSGLAKNIQYF
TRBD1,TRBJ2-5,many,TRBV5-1,TGCGCCAGCAGCTTGGGACAGGGGGCAGAGACCCAGTACTTC,CASSLGQGAETQYF
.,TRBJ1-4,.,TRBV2,TGTGCCAGCAGTGGTAGGGCAACTAATGAAAAACTGTTTTTT,CASSGRATNEKLFF
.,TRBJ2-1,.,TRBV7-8,TGTGCCAGCAGCTTAGGCTCGAATTTGGGGTACAATGAGCAGTTCTTC,CASSLGSNLGYNEQFF
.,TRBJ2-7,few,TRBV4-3,TGCGCCAGCAGCCAAGATCTTAGGGTCGAGCAGTACTTC,CASSQDLRVEQYF
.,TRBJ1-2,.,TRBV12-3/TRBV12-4,TGTGCCAGCAGTTTAGCCTCCGGGGCGGGTGGCTACACCTTC,CASSLASGAGGYTF
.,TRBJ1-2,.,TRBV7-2,TGTGCCAGCAGACGGGGGCGGGGCTACACCTTC,CASRRGRGYTF
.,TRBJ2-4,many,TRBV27,TGTGCCAGCAGCTGGGACGATAAAAACATTCAGTACTTC,CASSWDDKNIQYF
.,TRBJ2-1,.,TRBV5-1,TGCGCCAGCAGCTTCACTAACAATGAGCAGTTCTTC,CASSFTNNEQFF
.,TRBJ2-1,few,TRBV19,TGTGCCAGTAGTATCGGGCAGGGTAACAATGAGCAGTTCTTC,CASSIGQGNNEQFF
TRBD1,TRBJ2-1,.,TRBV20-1,TGCAGTGCTAGTCAGTGGGGACAGGGGAGTAATGAGCAGTTCTTC,CSASQWGQGSNEQFF
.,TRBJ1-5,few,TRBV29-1,TGCAGCGTTTGGGAACAGGGTCAGCCCCAGCATTTT,CSVWEQGQPQHF
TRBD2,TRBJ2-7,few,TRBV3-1,TGTGCCAGCAGCCCCGGGACTAGCCTCGGCTACGAGCAGTACTTC,CASSPGTSLGYEQYF
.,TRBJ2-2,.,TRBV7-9,TGTGCCAGCAGCTCCCAGGGGGGCATAGACGGGGAGCTGTTTTTT,CASSSQGGIDGELFF
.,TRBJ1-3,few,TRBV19,TGTGCCAGTAAAAACCGATCCGGATCGAGCTCTGGAAACACCATATATTTT,CASKNRSGSSSGNTIYF
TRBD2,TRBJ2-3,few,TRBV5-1,TGCGCCAGCAGCTTCTCTAGCGGGGGTTTCACAGATACGCAGTATTTT,CASSFSSGGFTDTQYF
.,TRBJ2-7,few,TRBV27,TGTGCCAGCAGTTTAACAGGTTTCTCCTACGAGCAGTACTTC,CASSLTGFSYEQYF